This TCR beta chain originates from a study of cytomegalovirus exposure and HLA in healthy donors. Researchers ran the PCR with 60 Vbeta and 13 Jbeta primers. The repertoire was sequenced with immunoSEQ multiplex PCR; TCRdb's copy has only in-frame clones and lacks some. Among more than 100,000 clones listed, roughly three quarters were seen once. The CDR3 extends over 16 amino acids. With 1 base clipped from V and 4 bases from J, the junction kept 7 bases outside the gene matches. The germline V gene encodes CDR1 SGHAT and CDR2 FQNNGV. This chain links TRBV11-2 with TRBJ2-7; TRBD1 matches 10 bases. Specimen: PBMCs. This clonotype was obtained from a male donor in good health and CMV-seronegative. CDR3 sequence reads: CASSLVRTGGRYEQYF. The CDR3 DNA follows: TGTGCCAGCAGCTTAGTTAGGACAGGGGGAAGGTACGAGCAGTACTTC.